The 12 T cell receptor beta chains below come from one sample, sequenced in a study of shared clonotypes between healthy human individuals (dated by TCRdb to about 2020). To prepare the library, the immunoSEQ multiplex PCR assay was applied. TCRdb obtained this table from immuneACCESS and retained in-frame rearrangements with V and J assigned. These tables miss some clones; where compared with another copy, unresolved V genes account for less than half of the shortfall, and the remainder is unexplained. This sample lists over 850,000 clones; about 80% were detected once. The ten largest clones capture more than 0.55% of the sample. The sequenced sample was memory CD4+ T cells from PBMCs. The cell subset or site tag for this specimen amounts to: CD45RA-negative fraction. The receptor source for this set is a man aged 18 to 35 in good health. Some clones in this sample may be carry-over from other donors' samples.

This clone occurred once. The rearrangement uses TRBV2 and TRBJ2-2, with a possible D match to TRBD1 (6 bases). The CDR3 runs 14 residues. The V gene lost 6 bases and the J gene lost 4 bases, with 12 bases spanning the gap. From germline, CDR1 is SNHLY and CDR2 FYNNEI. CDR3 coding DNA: TGTGCCAGCAGCCCGACAGGCCCCACCGGGGAGCTGTTTTTT. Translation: CASSPTGPTGELFF.

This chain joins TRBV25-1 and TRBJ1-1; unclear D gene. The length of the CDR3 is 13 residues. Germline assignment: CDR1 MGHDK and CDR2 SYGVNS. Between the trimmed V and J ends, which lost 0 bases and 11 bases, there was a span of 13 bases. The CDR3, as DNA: TGTGCCAGCAGTGAATATTTCGGATCAACCGCTTTCTTT. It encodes CASSEYFGSTAFF.

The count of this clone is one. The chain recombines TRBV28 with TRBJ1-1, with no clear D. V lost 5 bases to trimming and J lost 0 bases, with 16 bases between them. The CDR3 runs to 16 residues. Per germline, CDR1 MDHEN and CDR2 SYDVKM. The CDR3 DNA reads TGTGCCAGCAGTACCCCAGGTGTGGGGATGAACACTGAAGCTTTCTTT. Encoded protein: CASSTPGVGMNTEAFF. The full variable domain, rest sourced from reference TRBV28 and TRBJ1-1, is DVKVTQSSRYLVKRTGEKVFLECVQDMDHENMFWYRQDPGLGLRLIYFSYDVKMKEKGDIPEGYSVSREKKERFSLILESASTNQTSMYLCASSTPGVGMNTEAFFGQGTRLTVV.

CDR3 residues: CASSPRGTGEAGELFF. The CDR3 bases are TGTGCCAGCTCACCGCGCGGGACAGGGGAGGCCGGGGAGCTGTTTTTT. The chain is built from TRBV18 and TRBJ2-2; 10 positions match TRBD1. Germline values: CDR1 KGHSH, CDR2 LQKENI. V dropped 3 bases and J dropped 6; count of bases not matched to a gene: 7. This CDR3 is built from 16 residues.

The CDR3 here is CASSYGGGGYTF. The CDR3 bases are TGTGCCAGCAGTTACGGGGGGGGCGGCTACACCTTC. The rearrangement joins TRBV6-6 to TRBJ1-2; a possible D gene is TRBD1 (6 bases). Germline CDR1 reads MNHNY; CDR2 reads SVGAGI (reference sequence). The CDR3 spans 12 residues. The V and J ends lost 2 bases and 8 bases respectively, with 9 bases between them.

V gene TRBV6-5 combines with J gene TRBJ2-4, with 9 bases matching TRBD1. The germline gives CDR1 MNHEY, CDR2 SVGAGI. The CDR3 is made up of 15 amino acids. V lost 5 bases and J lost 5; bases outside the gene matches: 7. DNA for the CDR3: TGTGCCAGCAGTCTCCGGGACAGGGTCCAAAACATTCAGTACTTC. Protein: CASSLRDRVQNIQYF.

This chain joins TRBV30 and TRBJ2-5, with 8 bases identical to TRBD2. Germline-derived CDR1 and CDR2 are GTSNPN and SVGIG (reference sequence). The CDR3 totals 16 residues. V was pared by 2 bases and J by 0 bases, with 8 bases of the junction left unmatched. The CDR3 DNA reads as TGTGCCTGGAGTTGGGCGGGAGGTTCTTACCAAGAGACCCAGTACTTC. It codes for CAWSWAGGSYQETQYF.

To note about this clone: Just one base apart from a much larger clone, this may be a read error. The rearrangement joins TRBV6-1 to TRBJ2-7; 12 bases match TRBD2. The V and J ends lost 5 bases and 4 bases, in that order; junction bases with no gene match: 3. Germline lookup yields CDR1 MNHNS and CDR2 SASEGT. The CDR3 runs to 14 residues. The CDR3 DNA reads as TGTGCCAGCAGTTCGACTAGCGGGAGTTACGAGCAGTACTTC. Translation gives CASSSTSGSYEQYF.

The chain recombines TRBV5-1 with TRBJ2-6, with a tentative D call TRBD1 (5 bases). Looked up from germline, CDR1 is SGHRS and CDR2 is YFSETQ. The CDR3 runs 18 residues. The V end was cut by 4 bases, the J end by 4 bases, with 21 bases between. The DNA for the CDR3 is TGCGCCAGCAGCCTCTCGACAGTCTTGGCCGCCGGGGCCAACGTCCTGACTTTC. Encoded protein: CASSLSTVLAAGANVLTF. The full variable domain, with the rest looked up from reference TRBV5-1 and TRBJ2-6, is KAGVTQTPRYLIKTRGQQVTLSCSPISGHRSVSWYQQTPGQGLQFLFEYFSETQRNKGNFPGRFSGRQFSNSRSEMNVSTLELGDSALYLCASSLSTVLAAGANVLTFGAGSRLTVL.

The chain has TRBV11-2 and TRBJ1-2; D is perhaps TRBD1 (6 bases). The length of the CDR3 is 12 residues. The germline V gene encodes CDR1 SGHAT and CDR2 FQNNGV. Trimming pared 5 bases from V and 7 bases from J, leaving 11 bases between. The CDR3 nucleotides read TGTGCCAGCAGCCGAACAGGGTCTGGCTACACCTTC. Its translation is CASSRTGSGYTF. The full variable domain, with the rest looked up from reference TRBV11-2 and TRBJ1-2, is EAGVAQSPRYKIIEKRQSVAFWCNPISGHATLYWYQQILGQGPKLLIQFQNNGVVDDSQLPKDRFSAERLKGVDSTLKIQPAKLEDSAVYLCASSRTGSGYTFGSGTRLTVV.

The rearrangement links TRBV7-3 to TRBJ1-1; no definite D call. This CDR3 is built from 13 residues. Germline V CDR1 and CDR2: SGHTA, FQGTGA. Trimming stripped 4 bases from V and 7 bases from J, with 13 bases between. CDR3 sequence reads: CASSSAPKGEAFF. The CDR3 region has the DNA TGTGCCAGCAGCTCCGCCCCCAAGGGTGAAGCTTTCTTT.

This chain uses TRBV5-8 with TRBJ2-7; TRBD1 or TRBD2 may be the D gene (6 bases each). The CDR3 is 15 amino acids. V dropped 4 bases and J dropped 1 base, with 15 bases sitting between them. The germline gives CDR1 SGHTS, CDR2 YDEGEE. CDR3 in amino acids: CASSGRQGRSYEQYF. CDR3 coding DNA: TGTGCCAGCAGCGGCCGGCAGGGGAGGTCCTACGAGCAGTACTTC.